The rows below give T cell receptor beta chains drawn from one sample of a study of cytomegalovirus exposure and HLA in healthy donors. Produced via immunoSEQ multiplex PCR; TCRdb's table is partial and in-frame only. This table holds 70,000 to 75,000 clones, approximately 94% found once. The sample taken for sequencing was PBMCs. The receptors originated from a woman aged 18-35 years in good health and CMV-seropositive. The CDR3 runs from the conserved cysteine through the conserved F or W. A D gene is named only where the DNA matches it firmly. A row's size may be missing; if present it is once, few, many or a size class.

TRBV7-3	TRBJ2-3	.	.	CASSTAAGPNTDTQYF	TGTGCCAGCAGCACCGCCGCGGGGCCGAACACAGATACGCAGTATTTT
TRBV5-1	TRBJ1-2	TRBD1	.	CASSYGFGQENYGYTF	TGCGCCAGCAGCTACGGATTTGGACAGGAGAACTATGGCTACACCTTC
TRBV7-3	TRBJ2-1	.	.	CASSLNPRAPVGNEQFF	TGTGCCAGCAGCTTAAATCCGCGGGCCCCAGTAGGCAATGAGCAGTTCTTC
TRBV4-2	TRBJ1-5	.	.	CASSQDGSNQPQHF	TGTGCCAGCAGCCAAGATGGCAGCAATCAGCCCCAGCATTTT
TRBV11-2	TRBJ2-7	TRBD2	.	CASTSRAGAGGKQYF	TGTGCCAGCACCTCAAGGGCCGGAGCGGGGGGAAAGCAGTACTTC
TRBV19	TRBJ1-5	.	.	CASSAGSNQPQHF	TGTGCCAGTAGTGCAGGGAGCAATCAGCCCCAGCATTTT
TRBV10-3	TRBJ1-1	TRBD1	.	CAISQGQMNTEAFF	TGTGCCATCAGCCAGGGACAGATGAACACTGAAGCTTTCTTT
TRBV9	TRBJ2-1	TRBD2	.	CASSVAGGGVTNEQFF	TGTGCCAGCAGCGTAGCTGGCGGGGGGGTTACCAATGAGCAGTTCTTC
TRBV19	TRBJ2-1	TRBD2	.	CASSMASGGGQFF	TGTGCCAGTAGTATGGCTAGCGGGGGCGGGCAGTTCTTC
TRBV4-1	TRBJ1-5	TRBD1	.	CASSQGDRGRDQPQHF	TGCGCCAGCAGCCAGGGCGACAGGGGGCGGGATCAGCCCCAGCATTTT
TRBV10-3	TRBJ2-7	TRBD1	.	CAINYPDRGGYEQYF	TGTGCCATCAACTACCCGGACAGGGGAGGGTACGAGCAGTACTTC
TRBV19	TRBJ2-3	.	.	CASSMGPASTDTQYF	TGTGCCAGTAGTATGGGGCCAGCTAGCACAGATACGCAGTATTTT
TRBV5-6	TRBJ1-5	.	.	CASTETGNSNQPQHF	TGTGCCAGCACCGAGACAGGAAATAGCAATCAGCCCCAGCATTTT
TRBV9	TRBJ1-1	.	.	CASSPPSKNTEAFF	TGTGCCAGCAGCCCCCCCTCTAAGAACACTGAAGCTTTCTTT
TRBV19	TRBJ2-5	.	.	CASSPPGKRETQYF	TGTGCCAGTAGTCCACCGGGGAAGCGGGAGACCCAGTACTTC
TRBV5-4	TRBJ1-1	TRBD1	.	CASSPRQGSLAEAFF	TGTGCCAGCAGCCCCAGACAGGGTTCTTTGGCTGAAGCTTTCTTT
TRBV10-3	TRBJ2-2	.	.	CAISFSRGALHTGELFF	TGTGCCATCAGTTTTTCTCGGGGGGCACTGCACACCGGGGAGCTGTTTTTT
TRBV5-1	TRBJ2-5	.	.	CASSLGSQETQYF	TGCGCCAGCAGCTTGGGCAGCCAAGAGACCCAGTACTTC
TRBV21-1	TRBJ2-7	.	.	CASSNEKRAGASYEQYF	TGTGCCAGCAGCAACGAGAAGCGGGCCGGGGCCTCCTACGAGCAGTACTTC
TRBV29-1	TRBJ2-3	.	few	CSVDRGGQYF	TGCAGCGTTGATAGGGGGGGGCAGTATTTT
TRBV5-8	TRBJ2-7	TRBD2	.	CASNPTYSGRRYEQYF	TGTGCCAGCAACCCGACCTATAGCGGGAGACGTTACGAGCAGTACTTC
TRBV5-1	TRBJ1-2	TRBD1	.	CASSFSQGVALYGYTF	TGCGCCAGCAGCTTCTCACAGGGGGTTGCCCTCTATGGCTACACCTTC
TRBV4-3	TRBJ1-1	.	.	CASSHPRGSSPEAFF	TGCGCCAGCAGCCACCCACGGGGGTCGTCACCTGAAGCTTTCTTT